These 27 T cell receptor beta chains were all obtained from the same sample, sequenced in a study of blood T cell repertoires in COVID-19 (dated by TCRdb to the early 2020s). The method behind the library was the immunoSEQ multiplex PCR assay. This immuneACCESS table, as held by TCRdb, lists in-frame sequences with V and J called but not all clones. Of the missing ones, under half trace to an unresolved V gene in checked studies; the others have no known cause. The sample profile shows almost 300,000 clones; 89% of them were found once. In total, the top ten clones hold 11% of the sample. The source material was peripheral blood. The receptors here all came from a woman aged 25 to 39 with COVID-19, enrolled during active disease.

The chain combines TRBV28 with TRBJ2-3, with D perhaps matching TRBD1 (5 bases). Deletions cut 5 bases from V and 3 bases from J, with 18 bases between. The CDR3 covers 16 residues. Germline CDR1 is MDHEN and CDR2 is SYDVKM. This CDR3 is CASSMLGASTTDTQYF. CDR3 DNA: TGTGCCAGCAGTATGCTAGGGGCATCTACTACAGATACGCAGTATTTT.

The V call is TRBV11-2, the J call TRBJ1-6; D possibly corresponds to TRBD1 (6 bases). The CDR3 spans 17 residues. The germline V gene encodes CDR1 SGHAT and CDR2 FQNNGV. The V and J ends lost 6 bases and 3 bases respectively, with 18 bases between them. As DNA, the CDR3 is TGTGCCAGCAGGCAGGGGTTTCGGGGACACTATAATTCACCCCTCCACTTT. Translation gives CASRQGFRGHYNSPLHF.

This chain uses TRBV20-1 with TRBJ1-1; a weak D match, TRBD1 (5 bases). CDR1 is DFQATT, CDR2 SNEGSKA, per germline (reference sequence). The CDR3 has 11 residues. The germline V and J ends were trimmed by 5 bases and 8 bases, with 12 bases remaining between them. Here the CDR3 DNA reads TGCAGTGCTCACGCAGCAGGGGAAGCTTTCTTT. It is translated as CSAHAAGEAFF.

This CDR3 is CASRQGLGGNQPQHF. The CDR3 DNA reads as TGCGCCAGCAGACAAGGACTTGGGGGCAATCAGCCCCAGCATTTT. The rearrangement uses TRBV10-2 and TRBJ1-5, with D unresolved. Germline V gene lookup returns CDR1 WSHSY and CDR2 SAAADI. Trimming shortened V by 6 bases and J by 2 bases, and 14 bases separated the two germline ends. The CDR3 is made up of 15 amino acids.

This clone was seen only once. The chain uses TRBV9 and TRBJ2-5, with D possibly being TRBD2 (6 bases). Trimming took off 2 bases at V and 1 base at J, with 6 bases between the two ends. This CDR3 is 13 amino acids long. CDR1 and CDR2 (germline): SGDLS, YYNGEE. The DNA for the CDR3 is TGTGCCAGCAGCGTCGGGGGCCAAGAGACCCAGTACTTC. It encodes CASSVGGQETQYF.

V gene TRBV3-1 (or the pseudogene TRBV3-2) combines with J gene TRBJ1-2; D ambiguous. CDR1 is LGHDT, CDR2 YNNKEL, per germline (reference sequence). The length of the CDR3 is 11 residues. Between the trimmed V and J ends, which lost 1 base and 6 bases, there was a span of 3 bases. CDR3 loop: CASSQGNGYTF. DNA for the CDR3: TGTGCCAGCAGCCAAGGTAATGGCTACACCTTC.

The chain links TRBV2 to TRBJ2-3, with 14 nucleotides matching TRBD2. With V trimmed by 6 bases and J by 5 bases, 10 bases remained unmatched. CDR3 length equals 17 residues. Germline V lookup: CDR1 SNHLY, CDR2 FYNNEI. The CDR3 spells CASRRGLAGGRVDTQYF. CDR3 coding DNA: TGTGCCAGCAGGAGAGGACTAGCGGGGGGCCGGGTAGATACGCAGTATTTT. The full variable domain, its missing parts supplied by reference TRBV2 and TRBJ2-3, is EPEVTQTPSHQVTQMGQEVILRCVPISNHLYFYWYRQILGQKVEFLVSFYNNEISEKSEIFDDQFSVERPDGSNFTLKIRSTKLEDSAMYFCASRRGLAGGRVDTQYFGPGTRLTVL.

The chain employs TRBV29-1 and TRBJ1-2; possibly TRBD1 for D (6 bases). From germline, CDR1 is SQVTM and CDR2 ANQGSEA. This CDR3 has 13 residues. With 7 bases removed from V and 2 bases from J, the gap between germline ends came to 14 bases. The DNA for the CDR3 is TGCAGCGCCCCTCGACAGGAGAACTATGGCTACACCTTC. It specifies CSAPRQENYGYTF.

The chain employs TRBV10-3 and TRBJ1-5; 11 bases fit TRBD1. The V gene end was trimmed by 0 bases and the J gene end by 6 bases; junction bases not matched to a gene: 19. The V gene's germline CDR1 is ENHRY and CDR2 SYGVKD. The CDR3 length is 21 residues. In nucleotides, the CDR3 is TGTGCCATCAGTGAGTCCCTCGGGTGGTCACCGGGACAGGGGGATCGTCAGCCCCAGCATTTT. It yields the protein CAISESLGWSPGQGDRQPQHF.

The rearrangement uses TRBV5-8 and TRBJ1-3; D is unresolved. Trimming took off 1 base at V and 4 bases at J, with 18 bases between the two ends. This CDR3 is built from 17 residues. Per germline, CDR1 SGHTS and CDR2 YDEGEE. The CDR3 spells CASSLRSPGGLGNTIYF. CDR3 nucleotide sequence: TGTGCCAGCAGCTTGCGAAGTCCGGGAGGACTCGGAAACACCATATATTTT.

The CDR3 spells CASTIGGTGFYEQYF. The DNA of the CDR3 is TGTGCCAGCACCATCGGGGGGACAGGGTTCTACGAGCAGTACTTC. This rearrangement joins TRBV7-9 to TRBJ2-7; 9 nucleotides align to TRBD1. The CDR3 sequence is 15 residues long. Per the germline V gene, CDR1 is SEHNR and CDR2 is FQNEAQ (reference sequence). J was trimmed by 3 bases and V by 7 bases; bases with no gene match: 10.

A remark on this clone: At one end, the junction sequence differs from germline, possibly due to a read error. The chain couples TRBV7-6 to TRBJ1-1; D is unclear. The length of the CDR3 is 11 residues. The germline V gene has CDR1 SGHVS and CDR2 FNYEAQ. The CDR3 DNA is TGTGCCAGCAGCTACCCGCCAGCGGAACGGTTT. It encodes CASSYPPAERF.

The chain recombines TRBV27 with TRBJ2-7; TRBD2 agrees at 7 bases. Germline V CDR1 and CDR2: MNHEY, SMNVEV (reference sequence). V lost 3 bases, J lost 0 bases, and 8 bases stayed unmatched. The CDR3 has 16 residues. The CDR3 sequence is CASSLSGGEGSYEQYF. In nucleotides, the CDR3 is TGTGCCAGCAGTTTGAGTGGGGGGGAAGGCTCCTACGAGCAGTACTTC.

The CDR3 bases are TGTGCCAGCAGCCAAGAAATCCCAGGGGGAGCGGCTTTCTTT. Residues: CASSQEIPGGAAFF. The chain has TRBV14 and TRBJ1-1; 7 bases match TRBD1. V was pared by 0 bases and J by 11 bases, with 9 bases of the junction left unmatched. The CDR3 runs to 14 residues. Germline V lookup: CDR1 SGHDN, CDR2 FVKESK.

CDR3 in DNA: TGCGCCAGCAGTGAGCCGATCAGTCGCGGGTCTGGAAACACCATATATTTT. Amino acid sequence: CASSEPISRGSGNTIYF. This rearrangement joins TRBV10-1 to TRBJ1-3; D remains unclear. This CDR3 contains 17 residues. The germline V and J ends were trimmed by 2 bases and 1 base, with 15 bases remaining between them. Germline lookup yields CDR1 WNHNN and CDR2 SYGVQD (reference sequence).

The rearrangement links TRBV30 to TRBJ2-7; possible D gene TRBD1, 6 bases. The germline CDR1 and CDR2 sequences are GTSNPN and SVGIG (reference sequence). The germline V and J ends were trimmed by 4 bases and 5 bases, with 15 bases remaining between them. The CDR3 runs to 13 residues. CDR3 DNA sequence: TGTGCCTGGACCCCACAGGGTCTGGACGAGCAGTACTTC. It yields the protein CAWTPQGLDEQYF.

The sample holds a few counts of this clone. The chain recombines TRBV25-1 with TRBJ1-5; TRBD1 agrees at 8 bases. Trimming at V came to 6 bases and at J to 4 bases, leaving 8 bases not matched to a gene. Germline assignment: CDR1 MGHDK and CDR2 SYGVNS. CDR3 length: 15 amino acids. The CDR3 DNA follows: TGTGCCAGCAGCCACCGGGACAGGATAAATCAGCCCCAGCATTTT. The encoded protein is CASSHRDRINQPQHF.

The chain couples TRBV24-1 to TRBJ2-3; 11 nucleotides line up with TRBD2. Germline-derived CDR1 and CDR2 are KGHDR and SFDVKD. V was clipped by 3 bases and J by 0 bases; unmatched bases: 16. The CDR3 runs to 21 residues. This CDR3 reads CATSDQAPLAGDTTSTDTQYF. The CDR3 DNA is TGTGCCACCAGTGATCAAGCCCCACTAGCGGGGGACACGACCAGCACAGATACGCAGTATTTT.

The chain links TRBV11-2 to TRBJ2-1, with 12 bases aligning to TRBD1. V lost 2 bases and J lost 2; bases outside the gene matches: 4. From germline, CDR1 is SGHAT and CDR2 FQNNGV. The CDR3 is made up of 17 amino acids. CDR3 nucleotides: TGTGCCAGCAGCTTATATGGGACAGGGGGCGCCTACAATGAGCAGTTCTTC. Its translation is CASSLYGTGGAYNEQFF.

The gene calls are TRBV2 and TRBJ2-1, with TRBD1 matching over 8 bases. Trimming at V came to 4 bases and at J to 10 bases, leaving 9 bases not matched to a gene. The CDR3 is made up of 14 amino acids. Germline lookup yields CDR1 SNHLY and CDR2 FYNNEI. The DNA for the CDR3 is TGTGCCAGCAGTGGCCCAGGGGGCTTTCAGGAGCAGTTCTTC. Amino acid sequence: CASSGPGGFQEQFF.

The CDR3 sequence: CASSYLEPNRNEAFF. The CDR3 bases are TGTGCCAGCAGTTACCTCGAACCCAACAGGAATGAAGCTTTCTTT. The chain uses TRBV6-5 and TRBJ1-1; tentative D call: TRBD1 (5 bases). The CDR3 extends over 15 amino acids. V lost 2 bases, J lost 7 bases, and 17 bases lay in between. Germline loops: CDR1 MNHEY, CDR2 SVGAGI.

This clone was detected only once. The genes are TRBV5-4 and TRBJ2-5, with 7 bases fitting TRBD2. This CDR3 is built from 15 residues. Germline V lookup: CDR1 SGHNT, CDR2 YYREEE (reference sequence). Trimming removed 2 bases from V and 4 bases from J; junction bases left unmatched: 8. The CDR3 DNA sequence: TGTGCCAGCAGCTTCCCGGGAGGAGGGGCAGAGACCCAGTACTTC. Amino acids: CASSFPGGGAETQYF.

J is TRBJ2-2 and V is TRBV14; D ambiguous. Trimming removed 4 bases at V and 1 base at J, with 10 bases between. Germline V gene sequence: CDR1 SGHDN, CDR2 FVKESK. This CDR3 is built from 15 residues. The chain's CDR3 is CASSRDGRNTGELFF. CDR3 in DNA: TGTGCCAGCAGCCGCGATGGGCGGAACACCGGGGAGCTGTTTTTT.

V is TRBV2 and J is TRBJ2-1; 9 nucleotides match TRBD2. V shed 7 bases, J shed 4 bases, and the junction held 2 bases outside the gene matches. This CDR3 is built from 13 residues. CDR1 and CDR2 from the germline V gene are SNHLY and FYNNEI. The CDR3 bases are TGTGCCAGCAAGGCGGGGGGGTACAATGAGCAGTTCTTC. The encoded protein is CASKAGGYNEQFF. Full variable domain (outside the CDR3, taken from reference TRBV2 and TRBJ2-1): EPEVTQTPSHQVTQMGQEVILRCVPISNHLYFYWYRQILGQKVEFLVSFYNNEISEKSEIFDDQFSVERPDGSNFTLKIRSTKLEDSAMYFCASKAGGYNEQFFGPGTRLTVL.

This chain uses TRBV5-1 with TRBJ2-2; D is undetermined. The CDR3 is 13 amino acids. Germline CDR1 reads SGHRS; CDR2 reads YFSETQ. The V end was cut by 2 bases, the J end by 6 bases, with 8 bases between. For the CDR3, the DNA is TGCGCCAGCAGCTTTACCAACTCCGGGGAGCTGTTTTTT. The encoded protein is CASSFTNSGELFF.

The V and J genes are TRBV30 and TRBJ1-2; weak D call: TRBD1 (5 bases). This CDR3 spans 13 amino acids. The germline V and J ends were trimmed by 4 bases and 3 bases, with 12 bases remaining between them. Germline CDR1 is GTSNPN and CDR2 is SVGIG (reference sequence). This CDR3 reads CAWIGGIHYGYTF. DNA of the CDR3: TGTGCCTGGATCGGGGGGATTCACTATGGCTACACCTTC.

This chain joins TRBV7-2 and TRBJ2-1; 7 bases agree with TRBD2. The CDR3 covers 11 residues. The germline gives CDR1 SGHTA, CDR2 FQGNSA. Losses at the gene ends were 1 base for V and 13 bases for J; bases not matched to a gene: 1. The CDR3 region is CASSLGTSQFF. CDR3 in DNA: TGTGCCAGCAGCTTAGGGACTAGTCAGTTCTTC.